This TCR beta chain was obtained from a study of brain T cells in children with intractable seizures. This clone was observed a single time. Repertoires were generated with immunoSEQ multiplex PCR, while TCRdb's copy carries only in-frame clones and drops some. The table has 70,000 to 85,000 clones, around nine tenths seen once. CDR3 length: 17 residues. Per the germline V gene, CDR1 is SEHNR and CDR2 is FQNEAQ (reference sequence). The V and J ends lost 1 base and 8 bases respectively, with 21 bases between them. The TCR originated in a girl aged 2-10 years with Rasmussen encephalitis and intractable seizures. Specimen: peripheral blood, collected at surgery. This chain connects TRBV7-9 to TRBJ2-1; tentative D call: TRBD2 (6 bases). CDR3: CASSLVWEEARSDEQFF. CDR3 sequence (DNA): TGTGCCAGCAGCTTAGTGTGGGAGGAAGCCCGAAGCGATGAGCAGTTCTTC.